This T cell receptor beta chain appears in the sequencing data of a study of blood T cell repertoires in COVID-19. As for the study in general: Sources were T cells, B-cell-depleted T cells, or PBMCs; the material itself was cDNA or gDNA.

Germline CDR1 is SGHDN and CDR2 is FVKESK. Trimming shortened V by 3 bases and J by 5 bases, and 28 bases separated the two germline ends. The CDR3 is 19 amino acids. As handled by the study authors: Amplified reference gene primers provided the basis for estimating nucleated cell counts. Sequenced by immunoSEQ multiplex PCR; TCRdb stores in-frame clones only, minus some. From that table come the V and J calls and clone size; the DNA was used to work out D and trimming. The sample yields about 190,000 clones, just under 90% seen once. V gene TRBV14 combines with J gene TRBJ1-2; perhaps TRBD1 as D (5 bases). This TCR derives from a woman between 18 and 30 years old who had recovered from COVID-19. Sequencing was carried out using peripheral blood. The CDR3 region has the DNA TGTGCCAGCAGCCATTCGGAATTTCTCGGGGGGGAAAATGATTATGGCTACACCTTC. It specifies CASSHSEFLGGENDYGYTF.